The T cell receptor beta chain under discussion was sequenced for a study of blood T cells in healthy people across ages. This clonotype was counted ten times or more. The antigen is not known. Overall study results and limits: Measured against age, TCR beta diversity per million T cells decreased in a roughly linear manner.

Using a J-beta primer mix together with a sample-barcoded 5' primer, a second PCR was run for about 6 to 11 cycles. TCRdb re-derived calls from the 5' RACE reads in MiXCR, one entry per CDR3 protein. The table has 730,000 or so distinct CDR3 sequences, approximately 40% seen once; the top ten hold approximately 29%. The sequence derives from an elderly man in good health. The sample consisted of blood.

The CDR3 is CASSLAARGAKNEQFF. The CDR3 DNA reads TGTGCCAGCAGCTTGGCAGCGCGGGGCGCGAAGAATGAGCAGTTCTTC. V and J are TRBV7-2 and TRBJ2-1; possible D gene TRBD2, 6 bases. This CDR3 has 16 amino acids. In germline, CDR1 is SGHTA, CDR2 FQGNSA. Trimming took off 3 bases at V and 7 bases at J, with 19 bases between the two ends.